Shown below are 25 T cell receptor beta chains from a single sample sequenced in a study of CD8+ T cells in alopecia areata. cDNA prepared by RNA extraction and subsequent reverse transcription served as the template for sequencing. Profiled with immunoSEQ multiplex PCR; TCRdb holds only in-frame clones, not every one. The table shows 100,000 or so clones, with around 60% occurring only once. Specified treatment: oral pan-JAK inhibitor, 5-10 mg twice daily. The sequences come from CD8+ T cells sorted from blood, collected between weeks 55 and 65, from a patient treated with tofacitinib. Receptor source: a human donor with alopecia areata.

In its sample, this clone was seen once. The V gene is TRBV7-9, the J gene TRBJ2-1, with D perhaps TRBD1 or TRBD2 (6 bases each). V lost 4 bases and J lost 7, with 20 bases in between. The germline gives CDR1 SEHNR, CDR2 FQNEAQ (reference sequence). CDR3 length: 16 residues. The CDR3 sequence is CASSSTQGGKRNEQFF. In DNA, the CDR3 is TGTGCCAGCAGCTCGACACAGGGAGGAAAGAGGAATGAGCAGTTCTTC.

The chain uses TRBV4-1 and TRBJ2-1; 9 bases fit TRBD2. Germline V lookup: CDR1 MGHRA, CDR2 YSYEKL. There are 15 residues in the CDR3. Germline trimming cut 1 base from V and 9 bases from J; bases unmatched to any gene: 7. In DNA, the CDR3 is TGCGCCAGCAGCCAAGTTGGCGGGGGGGCCATTGAGCAGTTCTTC. It encodes CASSQVGGGAIEQFF.

V and J are TRBV13 and TRBJ2-5; 9 positions agree with TRBD2. J lost 5 bases, V lost 5 bases, and 12 bases had no gene match. The CDR3 spans 16 residues. Per the germline V gene, CDR1 is PRHDT and CDR2 is FYEKMQ (reference sequence). CDR3 amino acids: CASSPLAGELRETQYF. Written as DNA, the CDR3 is TGTGCCAGCAGCCCATTAGCGGGGGAGCTGAGGGAGACCCAGTACTTC.

The gene calls are TRBV23-1 and TRBJ1-3, with TRBD1 identical over 7 bases. TRBV23-1 is an ORF; its function is uncertain. Trimming at V came to 1 base and at J to 3 bases, leaving 3 bases not matched to a gene. This CDR3 contains 15 residues. The CDR3 sequence: CASSQLGGFGNTIYF. The CDR3, as DNA: TGCGCCAGCAGTCAATTAGGGGGCTTTGGAAACACCATATATTTT.

This clone was observed at least ten times. The V and J genes are TRBV27 and TRBJ1-1, with D unclear. CDR3 length equals 13 residues. In germline, CDR1 is MNHEY, CDR2 SMNVEV (reference sequence). Trimming took off 5 bases at V and 5 bases at J, with 12 bases between the two ends. The CDR3 loop reads CASSIYTGTEAFF. CDR3 in DNA: TGTGCCAGCAGTATCTACACGGGGACTGAAGCTTTCTTT.

This rearrangement joins TRBV5-1 to TRBJ1-1; TRBD1 might be the D (6 bases). This CDR3 has 12 residues. Germline assignment: CDR1 SGHRS and CDR2 YFSETQ. Trimming cost V 4 bases and J 6 bases, with 10 bases left between them. Here the CDR3 DNA reads TGCGCCAGCAGCGCCGGGACATCTGAAGCTTTCTTT. Protein product: CASSAGTSEAFF.

V usage is TRBV19 and J usage is TRBJ1-1, with D possibly being TRBD1 (5 bases). The CDR3 extends over 13 amino acids. V gave up 7 bases and J gave up 7 bases, with 16 bases separating them. The germline V gene encodes CDR1 LNHDA and CDR2 SQIVND (reference sequence). This chain's CDR3 is CASIPRGRDEAFF. In nucleotides, the CDR3 is TGTGCCAGTATTCCGAGGGGCAGGGATGAAGCTTTCTTT.

This clone showed up just a few times. The chain joins TRBV6-5 to TRBJ2-3; D gene ambiguous. V shed 8 bases and J shed 3 bases, with 12 bases lying between them. The CDR3 has 13 residues. Germline CDR1 MNHEY, CDR2 SVGAGI. This CDR3 reads CASSRQPTDTQYF. CDR3 sequence (DNA): TGTGCCAGCTCCCGCCAGCCGACAGATACGCAGTATTTT.

Only a few counts were recorded for this clone. CDR3 DNA sequence: TGTGCCAGCAGTTACGGCGGGGGGAGTTCAGATACGCAGTATTTT. The encoded protein is CASSYGGGSSDTQYF. The gene calls are TRBV6-5 and TRBJ2-3, with 8 bases aligning to TRBD2. This CDR3 contains 15 residues. Germline V gene sequence: CDR1 MNHEY, CDR2 SVGAGI. V dropped 2 bases and J dropped 4; count of bases not matched to a gene: 5.

V and J are TRBV27 and TRBJ2-1, with TRBD2 matching 11 bases. This CDR3 has 15 amino acids. Trimming took 2 bases from V and 10 from J; bases not matched to a gene: 7. Germline values: CDR1 MNHEY, CDR2 SMNVEV (reference sequence). The CDR3 sequence: CASSLASGGFGEQFF. CDR3 nucleotides: TGTGCCAGCAGTTTAGCTAGCGGGGGGTTTGGGGAGCAGTTCTTC.

For the CDR3, the DNA is TGTGCCAGCAGTCGAAAAGCGGGGGGGCCCTTAAATGAGCAGTTCTTC. It is translated as CASSRKAGGPLNEQFF. The chain couples TRBV27 to TRBJ2-1; 10 nucleotides match TRBD2. V shed 5 bases, J shed 7 bases, and the junction held 11 bases outside the gene matches. Looked up from germline, CDR1 is MNHEY and CDR2 is SMNVEV (reference sequence). The CDR3 is 16 residues long.

This clone was counted only a few times. The V gene is TRBV5-6, the J gene TRBJ2-1, with D perhaps matching TRBD1 (8 bases). This CDR3 is 16 amino acids long. The V gene's germline CDR1 is SGHDT and CDR2 YYEEEE. The V and J ends lost 5 bases and 5 bases respectively, with 20 bases between them. The CDR3 bases are TGTGCCAGCAGGTGGGAGGGGGACAGGCTAAACAATGAGCAGTTCTTC. It yields the protein CASRWEGDRLNNEQFF.

The V and J genes are TRBV11-2 and TRBJ2-2, with 8 bases fitting TRBD1. Germline loops: CDR1 SGHAT, CDR2 FQNNGV. The V segment lost 5 bases and the J segment 1 base; nucleotides outside the gene matches: 6. This CDR3 has 16 residues. CDR3 DNA: TGTGCCAGCAGCCAAGACAGGGGCGGGAACACCGGGGAGCTGTTTTTT. Protein sequence: CASSQDRGGNTGELFF.

The chain links TRBV30 to TRBJ2-3; the D gene is possibly TRBD1 (6 bases). The CDR3 runs to 14 residues. The V gene's germline CDR1 is GTSNPN and CDR2 SVGIG (reference sequence). Trimming cost V 0 bases and J 3 bases, with 10 bases left between them. CDR3 bases: TGTGCCTGGAGTGTGGGCAGGGGAACAGATACGCAGTATTTT. This translates into CAWSVGRGTDTQYF.

The gene calls are TRBV7-9 and TRBJ2-1; no definite D call. With 3 bases removed from V and 8 bases from J, the gap between germline ends came to 8 bases. The V gene's germline CDR1 is SEHNR and CDR2 FQNEAQ (reference sequence). This CDR3 contains 12 residues. CDR3 residues: CASSLRFDEQFF. The CDR3 region has the DNA TGTGCCAGCAGCTTGAGGTTCGATGAGCAGTTCTTC.

This clone was observed a handful of times. This chain uses TRBV7-2 with TRBJ1-1, with TRBD1 matching 7 bases. The germline CDR1 and CDR2 sequences are SGHTA and FQGNSA. J gave up 6 bases and V 5 bases, and 9 bases lay outside the gene matches. This CDR3 contains 14 residues. CDR3: CASSLRQGRAEAFF. The CDR3 DNA is TGTGCCAGCAGCCTCCGACAGGGAAGGGCTGAAGCTTTCTTT.

The chain combines TRBV7-9 with TRBJ1-3, with a tentative D call TRBD1 (5 bases). This CDR3 is built from 15 residues. V was cut by 5 bases and J by 0 bases, with 11 bases left in between. Germline values: CDR1 SEHNR, CDR2 FQNEAQ (reference sequence). The CDR3 DNA reads TGTGCCAGCAGCCCAGGGACCACCTCTGGAAACACCATATATTTT. It is translated as CASSPGTTSGNTIYF.

The sample holds a few counts of this clone. CDR3 in DNA: TGTGCCAGCAGCTTAGACAGGGCCGGCACAGATACGCAGTATTTT. Translated: CASSLDRAGTDTQYF. The chain recombines TRBV7-9 with TRBJ2-3, with TRBD1 as a possible D gene (6 bases). Per the germline V gene, CDR1 is SEHNR and CDR2 is FQNEAQ (reference sequence). CDR3 length: 15 amino acids. Trimming stripped 1 base from V and 1 base from J, with 9 bases between. The whole variable domain, remainder taken from reference TRBV7-9 and TRBJ2-3, is DTGVSQNPRHKITKRGQNVTFRCDPISEHNRLYWYRQTLGQGPEFLTYFQNEAQLEKSRLLSDRFSAERPKGSFSTLEIQRTEQGDSAMYLCASSLDRAGTDTQYFGPGTRLTVL.

This clone was counted once. This sequence joins TRBV7-9 and TRBJ1-1; tentative D call: TRBD1 (5 bases). Per the germline V gene, CDR1 is SEHNR and CDR2 is FQNEAQ (reference sequence). This CDR3 has 14 residues. V was pared by 1 base and J by 5 bases, with 11 bases between. The chain's CDR3 is CASSLDPGRTEAFF. CDR3 sequence (DNA): TGTGCCAGCAGCTTAGATCCAGGGCGGACTGAAGCTTTCTTT.

This clone is a singleton in its sample. The CDR3 region is CASREADRSTDTQYF. The CDR3 coding sequence is TGTGCCAGCAGGGAAGCGGACAGAAGCACAGATACGCAGTATTTT. This chain connects TRBV13 to TRBJ2-3; tentative D call: TRBD1 (6 bases). V was clipped by 6 bases and J by 0 bases, with 13 bases between them. The CDR3 is 15 residues long. The germline gives CDR1 PRHDT, CDR2 FYEKMQ (reference sequence).

The table lists this clone with a few counts. The rearrangement uses TRBV7-9 and TRBJ2-1; 9 bases map to TRBD1. CDR1 is SEHNR, CDR2 FQNEAQ, per germline (reference sequence). CDR3 size: 15 residues. Trimming cost V 5 bases and J 6 bases; bases outside gene matches: 8. The CDR3 spells CASSLPGQGRNEQFF. DNA of the CDR3: TGTGCCAGCAGCCTACCGGGACAGGGACGCAATGAGCAGTTCTTC.

This clone was seen more than once but under ten times. The J gene is TRBJ2-3, the V gene TRBV7-3; D is perhaps TRBD2 (6 bases). Germline loops: CDR1 SGHTA, CDR2 FQGTGA. Trimming shortened V by 4 bases and J by 1 base, and 6 bases separated the two germline ends. The length of the CDR3 is 13 residues. The CDR3 loop reads CASSWGGTDTQYF. In DNA, the CDR3 is TGTGCCAGCAGCTGGGGGGGCACAGATACGCAGTATTTT.

The chain is built from TRBV7-9 and TRBJ1-6; 8 nucleotides agree with TRBD1. This CDR3 contains 17 residues. With 5 bases clipped from V and 0 bases from J, the junction kept 6 bases outside the gene matches. Looked up from germline, CDR1 is SEHNR and CDR2 is FQNEAQ (reference sequence). This chain's CDR3 is CASSQGAGSSYNSPLHF. The CDR3 nucleotides are TGTGCCAGCAGCCAGGGGGCCGGGAGCTCCTATAATTCACCCCTCCACTTT.

The CDR3 loop reads CASSSAWGAGGELFF. The CDR3 DNA follows: TGTGCCAGCAGCTCAGCCTGGGGGGCCGGCGGGGAGCTGTTTTTT. The chain couples TRBV7-6 to TRBJ2-2; D may correspond to TRBD1 or TRBD2 (6 bases each). Trimming took off 4 bases at V and 7 bases at J, with 16 bases between the two ends. Germline V CDR1 and CDR2: SGHVS, FNYEAQ. This CDR3 has 15 residues.

A word on this clone: One junction end does not reproduce the germline sequence, and a read error may be involved. In the same sample, other DNA sequences code for this CDR3. V is TRBV11-2 and J is TRBJ2-7, with a weak D call TRBD1 (5 bases). This CDR3 has 13 residues. In germline, CDR1 is SGHAT, CDR2 FQNNGV. CDR3 amino acids: CASSRASAYEQYF. CDR3 sequence (DNA): TGCGCCAGCAGCAGGGCCAGCGCGTACGAGCAGTACTTC. Drawing the rest from reference TRBV11-2 and TRBJ2-7, the complete variable domain is EAGVAQSPRYKIIEKRQSVAFWCNPISGHATLYWYQQILGQGPKLLIQFQNNGVVDDSQLPKDRFSAERLKGVDSTLKIQPAKLEDSAVYLCASSRASAYEQYFGPGTRLTVT.